Listed below are T cell receptor beta chains from one sample, sequenced in a study of shared clonotypes between healthy human individuals. Sequencing used immunoSEQ multiplex PCR; TCRdb keeps in-frame clones, though not all of them. The sample yields around 120,000 clones, around 71% seen once. The sample consisted of memory CD8+ T cells sorted from blood. All receptors derive from a woman in her thirties in good health. Both conserved end residues are part of each CDR3. D genes are given only for firm matches. Rows give clone size only sometimes, using once, few, many, or a class for an expanded clone.

J gene | clone size | V gene | D gene | CDR3 protein | CDR3 DNA
TRBJ1-2 | NA | TRBV4-1 | NA | CASSQVGQNYGYTF | TGCGCCAGCAGCCAAGTCGGGCAGAACTATGGCTACACCTTC
TRBJ1-4 | NA | TRBV25-1 | NA | CASSHPGLGLFF | TGTGCCAGCAGTCACCCCGGGTTGGGGCTGTTTTTT
TRBJ1-1 | once | TRBV11-2 | NA | CASSLTTKNTEAFF | TGTGCCAGCAGCTTAACTACTAAGAACACTGAAGCTTTCTTT
TRBJ2-3 | NA | TRBV5-8 | TRBD2 | CASSPGLVGTDTQYF | TGTGCCAGCAGCCCCGGACTAGTAGGTACAGATACGCAGTATTTT
TRBJ2-3 | once | TRBV5-4 | TRBD1 | CASSKDRGSSTDTQYF | TGTGCCAGCAGCAAGGACAGGGGGTCTAGCACAGATACGCAGTATTTT
TRBJ2-7 | NA | TRBV15 | NA | CATSSSVTGTAAYEQYF | TGTGCCACCAGCAGTAGTGTTACCGGGACCGCAGCCTACGAGCAGTACTTC
TRBJ1-4 | NA | TRBV28 | NA | CASSLRSGWDHEKLFF | TGTGCCAGCAGTTTGCGGTCGGGATGGGACCATGAAAAACTGTTTTTT
TRBJ2-5 | many | TRBV7-9 | TRBD2 | CASSLMPSGEETQYF | TGTGCCAGCAGCTTAATGCCTAGCGGGGAAGAGACCCAGTACTTC
TRBJ2-7 | NA | TRBV19 | NA | CASSPRLSPYEQYF | TGTGCCAGTAGTCCCCGCCTGTCCCCCTACGAGCAGTACTTC
TRBJ2-5 | NA | TRBV5-1 | TRBD2 | CAFLGLAKETQYF | TGCGCCTTCTTGGGACTAGCCAAAGAGACCCAGTACTTC
TRBJ1-1 | NA | TRBV29-1 | NA | CSVVVAGWNTEAFF | TGCAGCGTTGTTGTTGCAGGTTGGAACACTGAAGCTTTCTTT
TRBJ1-1 | NA | TRBV15 | NA | CATSKKGVPEAFF | TGTGCCACCAGCAAAAAGGGGGTCCCTGAAGCTTTCTTT
TRBJ2-7 | few | TRBV7-8 | NA | CASSPTRGGSYEQYF | TGTGCCAGCAGCCCGACGCGGGGCGGGTCCTACGAGCAGTACTTC
TRBJ2-1 | NA | TRBV5-1 | NA | CASSLDFFLYNEQFF | TGCGCCAGCAGCTTGGATTTTTTTCTCTACAATGAGCAGTTCTTC
TRBJ2-1 | NA | TRBV9 | NA | CASSVASLANEQFF | TGTGCCAGCAGCGTAGCTAGTTTGGCCAATGAGCAGTTCTTC
TRBJ1-1 | NA | TRBV2 | NA | CASGRTNTEAFF | TGTGCCAGCGGGAGGACGAACACTGAAGCTTTCTTT
TRBJ1-1 | NA | TRBV6-5 | NA | CACRAGDTEAFF | TGTGCATGTCGGGCGGGTGACACTGAAGCTTTCTTT
TRBJ2-1 | NA | TRBV7-8 | TRBD2 | CASSLRREGPPGEQFF | TGTGCCAGCAGCTTAAGACGGGAGGGCCCTCCGGGTGAGCAGTTCTTC
TRBJ2-6 | once | TRBV7-3 | NA | CASSLVGANVLTF | TGTGCCAGCAGCTTGGTTGGGGCCAACGTCCTGACTTTC
TRBJ1-1 | NA | TRBV27 | NA | CASSLSIRGVVGEAFF | TGTGCCAGCAGTTTATCGATAAGGGGGGTAGTAGGTGAAGCTTTCTTT
TRBJ2-3 | NA | TRBV4-1 | TRBD2 | CASRGLAGVSDTQYF | TGCGCCAGCAGGGGTCTAGCGGGAGTGTCGGATACGCAGTATTTT
TRBJ2-7 | NA | TRBV25-1 | NA | CASSDRDTLSYEQYF | TGTGCCAGCAGTGACCGGGACACACTCTCCTACGAGCAGTACTTC
TRBJ2-7 | once | TRBV5-1 | NA | CASSFDSYEQYF | TGCGCCAGCAGCTTTGACTCCTACGAGCAGTACTTC
TRBJ2-1 | NA | TRBV14 | NA | CASSQVGHGAAYNEQFF | TGTGCCAGCAGCCAAGTGGGCCACGGGGCTGCCTACAATGAGCAGTTCTTC
TRBJ2-7 | NA | TRBV19 | NA | CASSTVGSGLYEQYF | TGTGCCAGTAGTACGGTTGGTAGCGGCCTCTACGAGCAGTACTTC
TRBJ2-1 | few | TRBV7-9 | TRBD1 | CASSSRDRGLNEQFF | TGTGCCAGCAGCTCCCGGGACAGGGGCCTAAATGAGCAGTTCTTC
TRBJ2-2 | NA | TRBV30 | NA | CAWSVQSNTGELFF | TGTGCCTGGAGTGTCCAATCGAACACCGGGGAGCTGTTTTTT
TRBJ1-4 | many | TRBV6-1 | NA | CASTQAPTTNEKLFF | TGTGCCAGCACCCAGGCTCCAACAACTAATGAAAAACTGTTTTTT
TRBJ2-3 | NA | TRBV6-1 | NA | CASSFRVQAQYF | TGTGCCAGCAGCTTTAGGGTGCAGGCGCAGTATTTT
TRBJ2-6 | NA | TRBV6-5 | NA | CASSPGRSGANVLTF | TGTGCCAGCAGCCCGGGGCGCTCTGGGGCCAACGTCCTGACTTTC
TRBJ2-1 | many | TRBV6-4 | NA | CASSEASSSYNEQFF | TGTGCCAGCAGTGAGGCCAGCAGCTCCTACAATGAGCAGTTCTTC
TRBJ2-7 | NA | TRBV7-8 | NA | CASSLVQGSGGEQYF | TGTGCCAGCAGCTTGGTACAGGGATCTGGGGGCGAGCAGTACTTC
TRBJ2-2 | NA | TRBV15 | NA | CATSPPAGSSGYTGELFF | TGTGCCACCAGCCCCCCAGCGGGTAGTTCCGGGTACACCGGGGAGCTGTTTTTT
TRBJ1-2 | NA | TRBV6-5 | NA | CASSYSESTRDGYTF | TGTGCCAGCAGTTACTCGGAGAGCACGCGAGATGGCTACACCTTC
TRBJ2-7 | NA | TRBV29-1 | NA | CSVSYYSSYEQYF | TGCAGCGTTAGTTACTACAGCTCCTACGAGCAGTACTTC